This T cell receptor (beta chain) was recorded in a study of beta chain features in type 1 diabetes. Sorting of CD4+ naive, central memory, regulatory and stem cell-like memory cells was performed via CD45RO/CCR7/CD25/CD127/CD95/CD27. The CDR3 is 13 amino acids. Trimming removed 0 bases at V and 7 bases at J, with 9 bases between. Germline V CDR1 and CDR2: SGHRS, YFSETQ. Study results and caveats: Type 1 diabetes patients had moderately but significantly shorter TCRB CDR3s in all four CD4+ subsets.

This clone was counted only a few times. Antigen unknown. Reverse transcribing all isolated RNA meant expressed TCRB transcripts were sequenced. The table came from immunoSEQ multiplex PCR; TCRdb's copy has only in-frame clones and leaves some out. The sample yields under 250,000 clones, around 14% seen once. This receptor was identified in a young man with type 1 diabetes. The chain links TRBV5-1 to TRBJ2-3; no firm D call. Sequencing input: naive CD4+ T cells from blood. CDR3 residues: CASSLEPANTQYF. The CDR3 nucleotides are TGCGCCAGCAGCTTGGAGCCCGCAAATACGCAGTATTTT.